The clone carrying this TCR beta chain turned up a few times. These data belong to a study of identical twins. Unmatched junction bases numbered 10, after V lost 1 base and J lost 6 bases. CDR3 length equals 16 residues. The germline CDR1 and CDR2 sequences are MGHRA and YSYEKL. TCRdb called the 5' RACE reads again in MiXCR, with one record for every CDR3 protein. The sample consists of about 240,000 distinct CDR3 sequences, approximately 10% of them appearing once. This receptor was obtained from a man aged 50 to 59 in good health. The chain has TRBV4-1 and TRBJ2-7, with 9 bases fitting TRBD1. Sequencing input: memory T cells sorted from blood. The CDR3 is CASSQVSGTGNVEQYF. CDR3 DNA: TGCGCCAGCAGCCAAGTTTCCGGGACAGGGAACGTCGAGCAGTACTTC.